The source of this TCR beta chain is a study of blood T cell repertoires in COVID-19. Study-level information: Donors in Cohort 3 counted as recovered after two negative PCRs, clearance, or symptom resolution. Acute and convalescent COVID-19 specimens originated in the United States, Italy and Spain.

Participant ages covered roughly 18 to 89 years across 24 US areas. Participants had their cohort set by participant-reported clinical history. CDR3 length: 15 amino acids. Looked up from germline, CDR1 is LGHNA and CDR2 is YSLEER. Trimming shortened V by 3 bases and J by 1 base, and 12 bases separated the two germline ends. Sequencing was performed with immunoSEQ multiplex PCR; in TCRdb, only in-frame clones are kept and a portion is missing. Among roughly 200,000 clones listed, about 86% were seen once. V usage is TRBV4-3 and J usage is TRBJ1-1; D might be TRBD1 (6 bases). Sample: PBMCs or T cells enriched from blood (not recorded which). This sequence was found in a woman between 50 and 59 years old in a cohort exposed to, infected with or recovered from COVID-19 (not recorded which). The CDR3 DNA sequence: TGCGCCAGCAGCCACCTCGACAGGAGGAACACTGAAGCTTTCTTT. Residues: CASSHLDRRNTEAFF.